This entry features one TCR beta chain sequence. TCRdb recomputed calls from the 5' RACE reads with MiXCR, one row per CDR3 protein. The sample lists around 500,000 distinct CDR3 sequences; more than 13% were seen once. This record belongs to a study of identical twins. CDR3 length: 14 amino acids. Germline assignment: CDR1 KGHSH and CDR2 LQKENI. The germline V and J ends were trimmed by 2 bases and 1 base, with 8 bases remaining between them. The sample was also reused in another study, on yellow fever vaccine responses in identical twins.

This receptor was taken from a woman aged 18-29 years in good health. The sequencing input was CD4+ T cells sorted from blood. The chain employs TRBV18 and TRBJ2-5; no definite D call. The DNA for the CDR3 is TGTGCCAGCTCACCATATGGCACCCAAGAGACCCAGTACTTC. It specifies CASSPYGTQETQYF.